The 5 T cell receptor beta chains listed next were all sequenced from one sample in a study of cytomegalovirus exposure and HLA in healthy donors. The PCR had 60 Vbeta and 13 Jbeta primers. Sequenced by immunoSEQ multiplex PCR; TCRdb stores in-frame clones only, minus some. The sample holds 150,000 to 250,000 clones, 65% to 80% seen once. The material sequenced was PBMCs. The receptor source for this set is a woman aged 25 to 39 in good health and CMV-seropositive.

This clone was observed a single time. This chain links TRBV7-9 with TRBJ2-1; 8 nucleotides match TRBD1. The CDR3 extends over 16 amino acids. Germline values: CDR1 SEHNR, CDR2 FQNEAQ (reference sequence). Trimming at V came to 5 bases and at J to 4 bases, leaving 10 bases not matched to a gene. This CDR3 reads CASSPPGGARYNEQFF. In DNA form, the CDR3 reads TGTGCCAGCAGCCCACCAGGGGGCGCGAGGTACAATGAGCAGTTCTTC.

This sequence joins TRBV4-2 and TRBJ2-3, with 9 bases fitting TRBD2. The CDR3 covers 16 residues. With V trimmed by 4 bases and J by 3 bases, 8 bases remained unmatched. Germline V gene sequence: CDR1 LGHNA, CDR2 YNFKEQ. The CDR3 DNA follows: TGTGCCAGCAGCCCTGGGGGGCTAGCGGGGACAGATACGCAGTATTTT. Translating gives CASSPGGLAGTDTQYF.

The chain couples TRBV5-8 to TRBJ2-2; TRBD1 matches 7 bases. V gave up 1 base and J gave up 9 bases; unmatched junction bases: 15. The CDR3 consists of 17 residues. Germline V gives CDR1 SGHTS, CDR2 YDEGEE. The CDR3 reads CASSLPLRQGENWELFF. For the CDR3, the DNA is TGTGCCAGCAGCTTGCCCCTTAGACAGGGTGAGAACTGGGAGCTGTTTTTT.

This clone was observed once. The V and J genes are TRBV2 and TRBJ2-1; D is unresolved. The germline CDR1 and CDR2 sequences are SNHLY and FYNNEI. This CDR3 region has 14 residues. The germline V and J ends were trimmed by 3 bases and 2 bases, with 8 bases remaining between them. In DNA, the CDR3 is TGTGCCAGCAGTGAGTGGGCGACCTACAATGAGCAGTTCTTC. This encodes CASSEWATYNEQFF.

The chain's CDR3 is CATSSWTDQETQYF. The CDR3 nucleotides are TGTGCCACCAGCAGTTGGACAGATCAAGAGACCCAGTACTTC. The chain recombines TRBV15 with TRBJ2-5, with a possible D match to TRBD1 (6 bases). The CDR3 runs to 14 residues. Trimming removed 3 bases at V and 2 bases at J, with 10 bases between. The germline V gene has CDR1 LNHNV and CDR2 YYDKDF (reference sequence). Variable domain in full (rest from reference TRBV15 and TRBJ2-5): DAMVIQNPRYQVTQFGKPVTLSCSQTLNHNVMYWYQQKSSQAPKLLFHYYDKDFNNEADTPDNFQSRRPNTSFCFLDIRSPGLGDTAMYLCATSSWTDQETQYFGPGTRLLVL.